This passage covers 26 T cell receptor beta chains from one sample sequenced in a study of regulatory T cells in long-lasting Graves disease. CDR3-region Arm-PCR and iRepertoire HTBI primers produced the TCR beta libraries. TCRdb reprocessed the multiplex PCR reads with MiXCR, giving one entry per CDR3 protein. Of hundreds of thousands of distinct CDR3 sequences listed, around 20% are singletons. Time point meaning: persistent/refractory GD, antithyroid drugs over 5 years with positive TRAb. Making the TCR library involved RNA that had been extracted from PBMCs. The specimen comprised peripheral blood mononuclear cells (PBMCs), sampled when the disease was refractory, from a patient treated with antithyroid drugs. The receptor source for this set is a female donor with Graves disease.

This rearrangement joins TRBV7-2 to TRBJ2-5; TRBD1 might be the D (6 bases). V dropped 3 bases and J dropped 5 bases, with 13 bases sitting between them. This CDR3 is 14 amino acids long. Germline CDR1 SGHTA, CDR2 FQGNSA. The CDR3 region is CASSFRGLDETQYF. The DNA for the CDR3 is TGTGCCAGCAGCTTCAGGGGCCTCGACGAGACCCAGTACTTC.

This clonotype occurred many times. This chain joins TRBV30 and TRBJ1-1; TRBD1 agrees at 7 bases. The CDR3 consists of 13 residues. Germline CDR1 reads GTSNPN; CDR2 reads SVGIG (reference sequence). After removal of 7 bases from V and 4 bases from J, the junction contained 9 bases not matched to a gene. CDR3 DNA sequence: TGTGCCTACTACAGGGGTTTAGGCACTGAAGCTTTCTTT. Translating gives CAYYRGLGTEAFF.

This clonotype was counted many times. The V call is TRBV3-1, the J call TRBJ1-2; D remains ambiguous. Between the trimmed V and J ends, which lost 2 bases and 5 bases, there was a span of 6 bases. Germline CDR1 is LGHDT and CDR2 is YNNKEL (reference sequence). The CDR3 has 12 amino acids. CDR3 bases: TGTGCCAGCAGCCAACTCGCATATGGCTACACCTTC. Protein product: CASSQLAYGYTF.

This clonotype was seen ten or more times. The chain employs TRBV11-2 and TRBJ1-6; D remains unclear. Trimming cost V 3 bases and J 7 bases, with 10 bases left between them. In germline, CDR1 is SGHAT, CDR2 FQNNGV. The CDR3 length is 14 residues. The CDR3 loop reads CASSFWQKNSPLHF. The DNA for the CDR3 is TGTGCCAGCAGCTTTTGGCAGAAAAATTCACCCCTCCACTTT.

This clonotype was recorded many times. The rearrangement joins TRBV6-2 or TRBV6-3 to TRBJ1-4, with D unclear. CDR3 length: 20 amino acids. Trimming took 5 bases from V and 10 from J, leaving 35 bases between them. CDR1 MNHEY and CDR2 SVGEGT come from the germline V gene. CDR3 in amino acids: CASSEEGIEYPILGFVKLFF. The CDR3, as DNA: TGTGCCAGCAGTGAAGAAGGGATCGAATATCCTATCCTCGGATTCGTAAAACTGTTTTTT.

The rearrangement joins TRBV7-2 to TRBJ1-6; tentative D call: TRBD1 (5 bases). Germline values: CDR1 SGHTA, CDR2 FQGNSA. Trimming removed 3 bases from V and 8 bases from J, with 14 bases in between. The CDR3 has 15 amino acids. Written as DNA, the CDR3 is TGTGCCAGCAGCTTGGGACCGTTTCAGGATTCACCCCTCCACTTT. This translates into CASSLGPFQDSPLHF.

This clonotype was recorded at least ten times. The chain couples TRBV3-2 to TRBJ2-7; the D call TRBD1 from the table was never checked on the DNA. TRBV3-2 is an annotated pseudogene. The CDR3 runs 12 residues. CDR3 nucleotides: TGTGCCACCGACAGCGGGGCGGGGGAGCAGTACTTC. Translated, it gives CATDSGAGEQYF.

This clonotype was detected ten times or more. The chain links TRBV6-1 to TRBJ2-2; the D is unclear. The germline gives CDR1 MNHNS, CDR2 SASEGT. Trimming cost V 7 bases and J 5 bases, with 11 bases left between them. The CDR3 consists of 13 residues. The CDR3 spells CASKWVGTGELFF. As DNA, the CDR3 is TGTGCCAGCAAATGGGTAGGGACCGGGGAGCTGTTTTTT.

The sample holds many counts of this clonotype. The chain uses TRBV13 and TRBJ2-5; the D gene is possibly TRBD1 (6 bases). Trimming shortened V by 3 bases and J by 6 bases, and 11 bases separated the two germline ends. The CDR3 is 13 amino acids. The germline V gene encodes CDR1 PRHDT and CDR2 FYEKMQ (reference sequence). The CDR3 DNA reads TGTGCCAGCAGCTTTGAGAGGGGGAAGACCCAGTACTTC. Its translation: CASSFERGKTQYF. The full variable domain, with the rest looked up from reference TRBV13 and TRBJ2-5, is AAGVIQSPRHLIKEKRETATLKCYPIPRHDTVYWYQQGPGQDPQFLISFYEKMQSDKGSIPDRFSAQQFSDYHSELNMSSLELGDSALYFCASSFERGKTQYFGPGTRLLVL.

The V and J genes are TRBV11-2 and TRBJ2-1; TRBD2 aligns across 9 bases. This CDR3 has 17 residues. CDR1 and CDR2 (germline): SGHAT, FQNNGV. The V gene end was trimmed by 4 bases and the J gene end by 4 bases; junction bases not matched to a gene: 11. This CDR3 reads CASSSLAGGVFYNEQFF. The CDR3 region has the DNA TGTGCCAGCAGCTCCTTGGCGGGAGGGGTATTTTACAATGAGCAGTTCTTC.

There are many counts of this clonotype. This CDR3 is CASGRVEAFF. Here the CDR3 DNA reads TGTGCCAGCGGTCGGGTTGAAGCTTTCTTT. The chain employs TRBV6-1 and TRBJ1-1, with D unresolved. The germline V gene has CDR1 MNHNS and CDR2 SASEGT. The CDR3 is 10 amino acids. V was cut by 8 bases and J by 7 bases, with 8 bases left in between.

The V call is TRBV11-2, the J call TRBJ1-3, with no clear D. Germline CDR1 reads SGHAT; CDR2 reads FQNNGV. V dropped 4 bases and J dropped 0 bases, with 7 bases sitting between them. The CDR3 runs to 14 residues. The CDR3 protein is CASSSGFSGNTIYF. In nucleotides, the CDR3 is TGTGCCAGCAGCTCGGGATTCTCTGGAAACACCATATATTTT.

This clonotype was recorded at least ten times. The rearrangement links TRBV6-1 to TRBJ2-2; D is perhaps TRBD1 (5 bases). Trimming removed 4 bases at V and 1 base at J, with 10 bases between. CDR3 length: 15 amino acids. Germline values: CDR1 MNHNS, CDR2 SASEGT. CDR3 residues: CASSGTHVNTGELFF. The CDR3 DNA reads TGTGCCAGCAGTGGGACACACGTGAACACCGGGGAGCTGTTTTTT.

The chain recombines TRBV29-1 with TRBJ2-1; no reliable D call. The CDR3 has 12 amino acids. The germline V and J ends were trimmed by 5 bases and 6 bases, with 11 bases remaining between them. CDR1 is SQVTM, CDR2 ANQGSEA, per germline. CDR3: CSVLLYRNEQFF. In DNA, the CDR3 is TGCAGCGTTCTCTTGTACCGCAATGAGCAGTTCTTC.

This clonotype was detected many times. The chain carries TRBV7-2 and TRBJ1-2; 7 bases line up with TRBD1. The CDR3 extends over 13 amino acids. V shed 3 bases and J 7 bases; nucleotides not matched to a gene: 5. The germline CDR1 and CDR2 sequences are SGHTA and FQGNSA. In DNA form, the CDR3 reads TGTGCCAGCAGCTTTGACAGGGACTTTGGCTACACCTTC. Translated, it gives CASSFDRDFGYTF.

On this clonotype: This may be a read error: a much more frequent sequence differs by one nucleotide. The rearrangement joins TRBV7-9 to TRBJ2-5, with 11 bases matching TRBD2. The CDR3 is 16 residues long. CDR1 SEHNR and CDR2 FQNEAQ come from the germline V gene (reference sequence). Germline trimming cut 5 bases from V and 2 bases from J; bases unmatched to any gene: 7. The CDR3 reads CASSLGTSGLQETQYF. In nucleotides, the CDR3 is TGTGCCAGCAGCCTCGGGACTAGCGGACTTCAAGAGACCCAGTACTTC.

This clonotype turned up a few times. The gene calls are TRBV3-1 and TRBJ1-1; no reliable D call. This CDR3 comprises 13 residues. Trimming removed 0 bases at V and 1 base at J, with 3 bases between. Germline CDR1 reads LGHDT; CDR2 reads YNNKEL (reference sequence). In DNA form, the CDR3 reads TGTGCCAGCAGCCAAGAAGAGAACACTGAAGCTTTCTTT. It is translated as CASSQEENTEAFF.

This clonotype was counted ten times or more. The V call is TRBV6-1, the J call TRBJ2-5; the D is unclear. This CDR3 spans 12 amino acids. Germline CDR1 reads MNHNS; CDR2 reads SASEGT. V was trimmed by 4 bases and J by 2 bases, leaving 5 bases between them. CDR3 region: CASSAAQETQYF. DNA of the CDR3: TGTGCCAGCAGTGCAGCTCAAGAGACCCAGTACTTC.

CDR3 in DNA: TGCAGCGTTGTCTTGGGACGACAGGGGAGTTCCTACGAGCAGTACTTC. Translation: CSVVLGRQGSSYEQYF. The chain has TRBV29-1 and TRBJ2-7, with TRBD1 matching over 8 bases. J gave up 1 base and V 4 bases, and 12 bases lay outside the gene matches. There are 16 residues in the CDR3. Germline CDR1 reads SQVTM; CDR2 reads ANQGSEA.

The chain is built from TRBV10-3 and TRBJ2-3; TRBD1 agrees at 10 bases. V lost 6 bases to trimming and J lost 3 bases; unmatched junction nucleotides: 6. The germline gives CDR1 ENHRY, CDR2 SYGVKD. The CDR3 length is 15 residues. The CDR3 protein is CAISQGQGWTDTQYF. CDR3 in DNA: TGTGCCATCAGCCAGGGACAGGGGTGGACAGATACGCAGTATTTT.

This sequence joins TRBV29-1 and TRBJ2-7; a possible D gene is TRBD2 (5 bases). The CDR3 is 13 residues long. In germline, CDR1 is SQVTM, CDR2 ANQGSEA. V dropped 3 bases and J dropped 3 bases, with 12 bases sitting between them. As DNA, the CDR3 is TGCAGCGTTGAGGACGGGGAACTCTACGAGCAGTACTTC. Its protein product is CSVEDGELYEQYF.

J is TRBJ2-7 and V is TRBV28; 9 bases line up with TRBD2. The CDR3 totals 15 residues. J was trimmed by 4 bases and V by 3 bases; bases with no gene match: 7. CDR1 MDHEN and CDR2 SYDVKM come from the germline V gene. The CDR3 nucleotides read TGTGCCAGCAGTTTTTTTAGCGGGAGCCGATACGAGCAGTACTTC. This translates into CASSFFSGSRYEQYF.

This clonotype was picked up many times. The V call is TRBV6-5, the J call TRBJ2-5, with 11 nucleotides matching TRBD2. The CDR3 spans 17 residues. CDR1 and CDR2 from the germline V gene are MNHEY and SVGAGI. Unmatched junction bases numbered 10, after V lost 2 bases and J lost 5 bases. The CDR3 bases are TGTGCCAGCAGTTACGAACTAGCGGGAGCATTGTCGGAGACCCAGTACTTC. Translated, it gives CASSYELAGALSETQYF.

About this clonotype: A far larger clone is a single base away, which makes a read error likely. The CDR3 ends on some other residue instead of the conserved phenylalanine or tryptophan, so this is likely a read error. The chain uses TRBV6-1 and TRBJ2-7; 12 nucleotides line up with TRBD2. Germline V gives CDR1 MNHNS, CDR2 SASEGT. The CDR3 has 14 residues. V was pared by 6 bases and J by 1 base, with 1 base of the junction left unmatched. The CDR3 here is CASSLAGGSYEQYS. CDR3 nucleotides: TGTGCCAGCAGCCTAGCGGGAGGGTCCTACGAGCAGTACTCC.

The chain is built from TRBV12-3 or TRBV12-4 and TRBJ2-1, with D perhaps matching TRBD2 (6 bases). V was pared by 8 bases and J by 4 bases, with 12 bases between. The CDR3 has 13 residues. CDR3 amino acids: CASLGGRYNEQFF. In DNA form, the CDR3 reads TGTGCCAGCCTCGGGGGACGGTACAATGAGCAGTTCTTC.

This clonotype has at least ten counts. The rearrangement uses TRBV7-2 and TRBJ2-7; D may be TRBD2 (6 bases). The CDR3 contains 12 residues. The ends were cut back, 3 bases at V and 7 bases at J, with 10 bases in the middle. Germline-derived CDR1 and CDR2 are SGHTA and FQGNSA. The CDR3 spells CASSFRAGEQYF. Written as DNA, the CDR3 is TGTGCCAGCAGCTTCAGGGCGGGGGAGCAGTACTTC.